This note documents a single T cell receptor (beta chain) sequence. This entry belongs to a study of T cell responses to AZD1222 COVID-19 vaccine. Profiled with immunoSEQ multiplex PCR; TCRdb holds only in-frame clones, not every one. Here the sample spans some 80,000 clones, about 91% being singletons. With 4 bases clipped from V and 10 bases from J, the junction kept 8 bases outside the gene matches. Germline V gene sequence: CDR1 SNHLY, CDR2 FYNNEI. CDR3 length: 15 amino acids. The gene calls are TRBV2 and TRBJ1-6, with 9 bases identical to TRBD1. The sequence came from an adult who received the MenACWY meningococcal vaccine as a control. Sample: peripheral blood, taken 28 days after the second dose of the MenACWY control vaccine. In nucleotides, the CDR3 is TGTGCCAGCAGTGGCGCGGGACAGGGAAGATCACCCCTCCACTTT. It is translated as CASSGAGQGRSPLHF.